This T cell receptor beta chain was retrieved from a study of T cell responses to AZD1222 COVID-19 vaccine. Notes on the study in general: At study baseline, merely six AZD1222 recipients were seropositive. Close to half of spike-specific TCRs reportedly recognize unmutated variant regions.

Regarding this clone: The antigen remains unidentified.

The CDR3 is 12 amino acids. Germline V gene data show CDR1 as SEHNR and CDR2 as FQNEAQ (reference sequence). V dropped 5 bases and J dropped 8 bases, with 12 bases sitting between them. Produced via immunoSEQ multiplex PCR; TCRdb's table is partial and in-frame only. The sample lists 100,000 to 150,000 clones, over 75% seen once, with around 6% in the top ten. The material was peripheral blood, obtained on day 0 of AZD1222 vaccination. The chain carries TRBV7-9 and TRBJ1-2; D gene unclear. The sequence was collected from an adult in good health. CDR3 coding DNA: TGTGCCAGCAGCGCCCCGGAAGGCGGCTACACCTTC. It yields the protein CASSAPEGGYTF.